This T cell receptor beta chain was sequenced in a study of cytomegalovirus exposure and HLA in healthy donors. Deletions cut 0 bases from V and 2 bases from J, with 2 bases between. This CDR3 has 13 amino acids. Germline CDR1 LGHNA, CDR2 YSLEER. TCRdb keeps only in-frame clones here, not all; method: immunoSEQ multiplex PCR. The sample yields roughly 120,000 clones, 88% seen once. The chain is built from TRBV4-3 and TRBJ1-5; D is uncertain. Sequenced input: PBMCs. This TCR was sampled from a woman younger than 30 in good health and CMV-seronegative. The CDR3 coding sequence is TGCGCCAGCAGCCAAGACGGCAATCAGCCCCAGCATTTT. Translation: CASSQDGNQPQHF.